The 29 T cell receptor beta chains below were found in one sample sequenced in a study of human T cells and chemical hapten exposure. MiXCR, run by TCRdb on the RACE reads, gives a single entry per CDR3 protein. The table includes some 350,000 distinct CDR3 sequences, nearly 6.5% detected once. Time point denoted: patch test 2, 6 weeks after DPC sensitization. Treatment specified: therapeutic diphenylcyclopropenone sensitization with weekly scalp DPC. The input for sequencing was whole blood, taken in connection with sensitization to the hapten diphenylcyclopropenone (DPC). The receptors derive from a woman under 30 with alopecia areata. Some clones in this sample may be carry-over from other donors' samples.

The V and J genes are TRBV7-9 and TRBJ1-2; 10 bases are a match to TRBD1. Trimming at V came to 5 bases and at J to 4 bases, leaving 7 bases not matched to a gene. Germline assignment: CDR1 SEHNR and CDR2 FQNEAQ (reference sequence). CDR3 length equals 15 residues. The CDR3: CASSPRDRGGYGYTF. CDR3 coding DNA: TGTGCCAGCAGCCCCCGGGACAGGGGAGGCTATGGCTACACCTTC. Full variable domain (rest looked up from reference TRBV7-9 and TRBJ1-2): DTGVSQNPRHKITKRGQNVTFRCDPISEHNRLYWYRQTLGQGPEFLTYFQNEAQLEKSRLLSDRFSAERPKGSFSTLEIQRTEQGDSAMYLCASSPRDRGGYGYTFGSGTRLTVV.

V usage is TRBV3-1 and J usage is TRBJ1-5; D gene ambiguous. The CDR3 contains 16 residues. The germline V gene encodes CDR1 LGHDT and CDR2 YNNKEL (reference sequence). The germline V and J ends were trimmed by 1 base and 1 base, with 11 bases remaining between them. The CDR3 spells CASSQALGLSNQPQHF. CDR3 in DNA: TGTGCCAGCAGCCAAGCATTGGGGTTGAGCAATCAGCCCCAGCATTTT. Full variable domain (remainder filled in from reference TRBV3-1 and TRBJ1-5): DTAVSQTPKYLVTQMGNDKSIKCEQNLGHDTMYWYKQDSKKFLKIMFSYNNKELIINETVPNRFSPKSPDKAHLNLHINSLELGDSAVYFCASSQALGLSNQPQHFGDGTRLSIL.

This clonotype has ten or more counts. The chain links TRBV29-1 to TRBJ2-5; D unresolved. Germline loops: CDR1 SQVTM, CDR2 ANQGSEA. Between the trimmed V and J ends, which lost 4 bases and 2 bases, there was a span of 8 bases. There are 12 residues in the CDR3. The CDR3 bases are TGCAGCGTTGGAACAGTGCAAGAGACCCAGTACTTC. It specifies CSVGTVQETQYF.

The sample holds a few counts of this clonotype. The genes are TRBV5-1 and TRBJ1-5, with 7 bases matching TRBD1. CDR3 size: 15 residues. Germline loops: CDR1 SGHRS, CDR2 YFSETQ. After removal of 1 base from V and 6 bases from J, the junction contained 7 bases not matched to a gene. CDR3 region: CASSLSAGGGQPQHF. CDR3 nucleotides: TGCGCCAGCAGCTTGAGTGCAGGGGGAGGTCAGCCCCAGCATTTT.

There are many counts of this clonotype. This chain joins TRBV6-5 and TRBJ2-3; D is perhaps TRBD1 or TRBD2 (6 bases each). The V and J ends lost 2 bases and 1 base respectively, with 7 bases between them. The CDR3 extends over 14 amino acids. In germline, CDR1 is MNHEY, CDR2 SVGAGI. In nucleotides, the CDR3 is TGTGCCAGCAGTTACAGGGGGGGCACAGATACGCAGTATTTT. It specifies CASSYRGGTDTQYF.

The rearrangement joins TRBV19 to TRBJ1-4; the D gene is possibly TRBD1 (6 bases). Trimming shortened V by 8 bases and J by 8 bases, and 21 bases separated the two germline ends. The CDR3 totals 15 residues. Germline loops: CDR1 LNHDA, CDR2 SQIVND (reference sequence). CDR3 amino acids: CASSPVGALREKLFF. CDR3 nucleotide sequence: TGTGCCAGTTCGCCGGTGGGGGCACTGAGGGAAAAACTGTTTTTT.

This clonotype was found many times. V gene TRBV29-1 combines with J gene TRBJ2-7; TRBD2 matches at 10 bases. The ends lost 7 bases at V and 0 bases at J; junction bases unmatched: 6. The germline V gene has CDR1 SQVTM and CDR2 ANQGSEA. The CDR3 runs to 14 residues. The CDR3 here is CSASLAGYSYEQYF. For the CDR3, the DNA is TGCAGCGCCTCACTAGCGGGGTACTCCTACGAGCAGTACTTC.

This clonotype was detected many times. The rearrangement joins TRBV24-1 to TRBJ2-2; maybe TRBD1 (5 bases). This CDR3 is built from 15 residues. CDR1 KGHDR and CDR2 SFDVKD come from the germline V gene. The germline V and J ends were trimmed by 2 bases and 1 base, with 7 bases remaining between them. The CDR3 DNA sequence: TGTGCCACCAGTGATTCAGGGAAGAACACCGGGGAGCTGTTTTTT. It translates to CATSDSGKNTGELFF.

The chain is built from TRBV7-9 and TRBJ2-5, with 8 bases aligning to TRBD1. The CDR3 is 14 amino acids. The V gene's germline CDR1 is SEHNR and CDR2 FQNEAQ (reference sequence). J lost 3 bases, V lost 5 bases, and 5 bases had no gene match. DNA for the CDR3: TGTGCCAGCAGCGACATGGACAGGGAAGAGACCCAGTACTTC. Translating it yields CASSDMDREETQYF.

In its sample, this clonotype was seen a few times. The V and J genes are TRBV5-1 and TRBJ2-3, with D perhaps TRBD1 or TRBD2 (5 bases each). CDR3 length: 16 amino acids. CDR1 and CDR2 (germline): SGHRS, YFSETQ. Trimming stripped 3 bases from V and 0 bases from J, with 14 bases between. The CDR3 nucleotides are TGCGCCAGCAGCTCGGGACGGTCTCCTAGCACAGATACGCAGTATTTT. It encodes CASSSGRSPSTDTQYF.

This chain connects TRBV4-3 to TRBJ2-3; 7 bases line up with TRBD2. CDR3 length: 16 residues. Trimming took 1 base from V and 6 from J; bases not matched to a gene: 10. In germline, CDR1 is LGHNA, CDR2 YSLEER. CDR3 bases: TGCGCCAGCAGCCAAGCCCCTAGCGGTCGTGGGGATACGCAGTATTTT. As protein: CASSQAPSGRGDTQYF.

The chain recombines TRBV5-1 with TRBJ2-3; D perhaps matches TRBD1 (5 bases). Germline CDR1 and CDR2: SGHRS and YFSETQ. The CDR3 is made up of 15 amino acids. V gave up 0 bases and J gave up 4 bases, with 12 bases separating them. This CDR3 reads CASSLEGVDADTQYF. CDR3 in DNA: TGCGCCAGCAGCTTGGAAGGGGTAGATGCAGATACGCAGTATTTT.

The chain uses TRBV3-1 and TRBJ1-1, with unresolved D. Germline CDR1 reads LGHDT; CDR2 reads YNNKEL (reference sequence). CDR3 length: 14 residues. V lost 0 bases to trimming and J lost 7 bases, with 12 bases between them. The CDR3 DNA reads TGTGCCAGCAGCCAAGACCCCCGCGACGGTGAAGCTTTCTTT. This codes for CASSQDPRDGEAFF. The complete variable domain, with remaining parts taken from reference TRBV3-1 and TRBJ1-1, reads DTAVSQTPKYLVTQMGNDKSIKCEQNLGHDTMYWYKQDSKKFLKIMFSYNNKELIINETVPNRFSPKSPDKAHLNLHINSLELGDSAVYFCASSQDPRDGEAFFGQGTRLTVV.

In its sample, this clonotype was seen many times. A far larger clone is one nucleotide away, so this likely arose from a read error. The chain recombines TRBV6-2 or TRBV6-3 with TRBJ1-5; no firm D call. There are 12 residues in the CDR3. Germline assignment: CDR1 MNHEY and CDR2 SVGEGT. V was clipped by 3 bases and J by 4 bases, with 4 bases between them. CDR3 sequence: CASSYFNQPQHF. CDR3 coding DNA: TGTGCCAGCAGTTATTTTAATCAGCCCCAGCATTTT.

The chain joins TRBV4-1 to TRBJ2-3, with 9 bases identical to TRBD2. V lost 4 bases, J lost 3 bases, and 14 bases stayed unmatched. Germline lookup yields CDR1 MGHRA and CDR2 YSYEKL. There are 18 residues in the CDR3. The CDR3, as DNA: TGCGCCAGCAGCCCGCAAGCTACTGGGGCGGGGGGGACAGATACGCAGTATTTT. Protein sequence: CASSPQATGAGGTDTQYF.

The chain joins TRBV20-1 to TRBJ2-6, with D tentatively TRBD1 or TRBD2 (6 bases each). The ends were cut back, 3 bases at V and 0 bases at J, with 12 bases in the middle. CDR3 size: 16 residues. Per germline, CDR1 DFQATT and CDR2 SNEGSKA (reference sequence). The CDR3 coding sequence is TGCAGTGCTAGTTCGGGGGCCACCTCTGGGGCCAACGTCCTGACTTTC. Protein product: CSASSGATSGANVLTF.

This clonotype came up a few times. The chain has TRBV4-3 and TRBJ1-1, with a tentative D call TRBD1 (5 bases). From germline, CDR1 is LGHNA and CDR2 YSLEER. The V end was cut by 1 base, the J end by 0 bases, with 12 bases between. The CDR3 extends over 16 amino acids. The CDR3 spells CASSQGGRGVNTEAFF. CDR3 sequence (DNA): TGCGCCAGCAGCCAAGGGGGCCGGGGCGTGAACACTGAAGCTTTCTTT.

The chain combines TRBV5-1 with TRBJ2-2; D ambiguous. Looked up from germline, CDR1 is SGHRS and CDR2 is YFSETQ. There are 14 residues in the CDR3. V lost 1 base and J 4 bases, leaving 8 bases between the germline ends. The CDR3 is CASSLQRFTGELFF. In DNA, the CDR3 is TGCGCCAGCAGCTTGCAAAGGTTCACCGGGGAGCTGTTTTTT.

This clonotype has just a few counts. The chain couples TRBV6-6 to TRBJ1-2; D unresolved. V was pared by 0 bases and J by 0 bases, with 17 bases between. Germline-derived CDR1 and CDR2 are MNHNY and SVGAGI (reference sequence). CDR3 length equals 18 residues. CDR3 DNA sequence: TGTGCCAGCAGTTACTCGGCTGGAGGGCGCGGGGCTAACTATGGCTACACCTTC. Encoded protein: CASSYSAGGRGANYGYTF.

This clonotype was seen at least ten times. J is TRBJ2-2 and V is TRBV5-1; perhaps TRBD1 as D (6 bases). The CDR3 is made up of 13 amino acids. Germline CDR1 and CDR2: SGHRS and YFSETQ. V was trimmed by 3 bases and J by 6 bases, leaving 9 bases between them. The chain's CDR3 is CASSSQGSGELFF. CDR3 DNA sequence: TGCGCCAGCAGCTCCCAGGGGTCCGGGGAGCTGTTTTTT.

This clonotype turned up a few times. The chain carries TRBV9 and TRBJ2-1; the D gene is possibly TRBD2 (6 bases). Germline V lookup: CDR1 SGDLS, CDR2 YYNGEE. The V end was cut by 0 bases, the J end by 3 bases, with 13 bases between. CDR3 size: 16 residues. For the CDR3, the DNA is TGTGCCAGCAGCGTAGGTGAAGCGGGTTTCTACAATGAGCAGTTCTTC. It is translated as CASSVGEAGFYNEQFF.

This clonotype has just a few counts. This sequence joins TRBV3-1 and TRBJ2-7; D gene ambiguous. V lost 0 bases and J lost 3, with 15 bases in between. Germline V gene data show CDR1 as LGHDT and CDR2 as YNNKEL (reference sequence). There are 16 residues in the CDR3. The CDR3 loop reads CASSQDKQSENYEQYF. DNA of the CDR3: TGTGCCAGCAGCCAAGACAAGCAGTCAGAGAACTACGAGCAGTACTTC.

At least ten counts were recorded for this clonotype. The chain carries TRBV20-1 and TRBJ1-6, with a possible D match to TRBD1 (6 bases). The CDR3 consists of 15 residues. V was trimmed by 4 bases and J by 8 bases, leaving 18 bases between them. Germline assignment: CDR1 DFQATT and CDR2 SNEGSKA (reference sequence). The CDR3 region has the DNA TGCAGTGCTACCTGGGACATTGGGGAATATTCACCCCTCCACTTT. This codes for CSATWDIGEYSPLHF.

This clonotype was counted between two and nine times. CDR3 loop: CASSPTLDWKTDTQYF. CDR3 nucleotide sequence: TGTGCCAGCAGTCCCACCTTGGACTGGAAGACAGATACGCAGTATTTT. The chain recombines TRBV12-3 or TRBV12-4 with TRBJ2-3; TRBD2 is a possible D gene (5 bases). This CDR3 contains 16 residues. V lost 5 bases and J 3 bases, leaving 18 bases between the germline ends.

This clonotype was seen repeatedly, ten times or more. The chain couples TRBV28 to TRBJ1-1, with 7 bases identical to TRBD1. Unmatched junction bases numbered 8, after V lost 6 bases and J lost 1 base. The length of the CDR3 is 15 residues. The V gene's germline CDR1 is MDHEN and CDR2 SYDVKM. The CDR3 DNA follows: TGTGCCAGCAGGACGTGGGGGACAGCGAACACTGAAGCTTTCTTT. Translated: CASRTWGTANTEAFF.

The chain carries TRBV9 and TRBJ2-1; a possible D gene is TRBD1 (6 bases). CDR3 length: 15 residues. Looked up from germline, CDR1 is SGDLS and CDR2 is YYNGEE. Trimming removed 2 bases at V and 0 bases at J, with 9 bases between. The CDR3 nucleotides read TGTGCCAGCAGCGTCCAGGGGCCCTCCTACAATGAGCAGTTCTTC. It codes for CASSVQGPSYNEQFF.

In its sample, this clonotype was seen many times. The genes are TRBV4-3 and TRBJ2-3; D might be TRBD1 (5 bases). The CDR3 runs 15 residues. V lost 1 base, J lost 6 bases, and 14 bases lay in between. The germline CDR1 and CDR2 sequences are LGHNA and YSLEER. CDR3 protein: CASSQGAGPGDTQYF. The CDR3 DNA reads TGCGCCAGCAGCCAAGGGGCCGGGCCAGGGGATACGCAGTATTTT.

Many counts were recorded for this clonotype. This chain connects TRBV3-1 to TRBJ1-2; D gene uncertain. This CDR3 has 14 amino acids. Trimming cost V 0 bases and J 2 bases, with 7 bases left between them. Germline V gives CDR1 LGHDT, CDR2 YNNKEL (reference sequence). The CDR3 sequence is CASSQDRDNYGYTF. DNA for the CDR3: TGTGCCAGCAGCCAAGATCGAGACAACTATGGCTACACCTTC.

In this sample, this clonotype turned up many times. The chain carries TRBV20-1 and TRBJ2-7; TRBD2 matches at 10 bases. After removal of 2 bases from V and 6 bases from J, the junction contained 7 bases not matched to a gene. The CDR3 runs to 14 residues. Germline V gene data show CDR1 as DFQATT and CDR2 as SNEGSKA (reference sequence). The CDR3 protein is CSARTSGVEGEQYF. DNA for the CDR3: TGCAGTGCTAGAACTAGCGGGGTGGAGGGCGAGCAGTACTTC.